The clone carrying this T cell receptor beta chain came up a few times. The antigen is undetermined. Focal radiation plus CTLA-4 blockade with ipilimumab was administered to patients who had chemo-refractory metastatic non-small-cell lung cancer. These data originate in a study of radiotherapy plus CTLA-4 blockade in lung cancer. Study-wide background: With roughly 30% of patients having disease control, objective responses were seen in approximately 17%.

Some clones are missing from TCRdb's copy, which holds only in-frame ones; the method was immunoSEQ multiplex PCR. The data show about 62,000 clones, approximately 75% seen once. Overall study results and limits: Expansion of tumor-derived TCR clones was observed in blood after radiotherapy plus ipilimumab.

Trimming took off 7 bases at V and 2 bases at J, with 11 bases between the two ends. Germline V gives CDR1 SQVTM, CDR2 ANQGSEA. The CDR3 is 12 amino acids. The receptor was isolated from a human donor with non-small cell lung cancer who had a complete response to radiotherapy plus ipilimumab. The genes are TRBV29-1 and TRBJ1-1; possibly TRBD1 for D (5 bases). This material consisted of peripheral blood, taken from a patient treated with radiotherapy plus ipilimumab. The CDR3 DNA reads TGCAGCGCCTCCGGGGCTAACACTGAAGCTTTCTTT. This encodes CSASGANTEAFF.